The following is a T cell receptor beta chain sequence with its context. Those enrolled in Seattle joined during active infection and were followed longitudinally afterward. These data belong to a study of blood T cell repertoires in COVID-19. Study as a whole: Spain, Italy and the United States supplied samples that represented acute and convalescent COVID-19. In each case, the material was cDNA or gDNA derived from T cells, B-cell-depleted T cells, or PBMCs.

In the authors' methods: Amplifying reference gene primers gave estimates of nucleated cell counts. Clones were sequenced by immunoSEQ multiplex PCR, and TCRdb holds only the in-frame ones, with some missing. Clonal size and the V and J genes are those of that table, whereas D and trimming came from the DNA. The data hold around 460,000 clones, with about 87% observed a single time. The CDR3 runs 12 residues. Trimming shortened V by 4 bases and J by 9 bases, and 10 bases separated the two germline ends. Germline CDR1 and CDR2: SGHTA and FQGNSA. The sequence was collected from a man in his late teens or twenties with COVID-19, enrolled during active disease. The sample consisted of peripheral blood. J is TRBJ2-1 and V is TRBV7-2; TRBD1 is a possible D gene (5 bases). In DNA, the CDR3 is TGTGCCAGCAGCTGGGCAGGGATTGAGCAGTTCTTC. Protein: CASSWAGIEQFF.